This is a list of T cell receptor beta chains from one sample in a study of blood T cell repertoires in COVID-19. TCRdb's table, derived via immunoSEQ multiplex PCR, lists solely in-frame clones and lacks some. The profile covers 200,000 to 250,000 clones, with 84% appearing a single time and roughly 7% taken by the ten largest. The sample consisted of peripheral blood. These receptors all stem from a woman of 80 years or more with COVID-19, enrolled during active disease. The CDR3 runs from the conserved cysteine through the conserved F or W. Each record gives: CDR3 protein, CDR3 DNA, D gene, J gene, V gene. The D gene is left open where the match is weak.

CASSWGTRNTGELFF | TGTGCCAGCAGTTGGGGGACACGGAACACCGGGGAGCTGTTTTTT | NA | TRBJ2-2 | TRBV6-5
CASSWQVGGQETQYF | TGCGCCAGCAGCTGGCAAGTTGGAGGCCAAGAGACCCAGTACTTC | NA | TRBJ2-5 | TRBV5-1
CASSVAGANIAGGPNEQFF | TGTGCCAGCAGCGTAGCTGGGGCCAACATAGCGGGGGGGCCCAATGAGCAGTTCTTC | TRBD2 | TRBJ2-1 | TRBV9
CASSLVRGPLHF | TGTGCCAGCAGCTTGGTCCGGGGACCCCTCCACTTT | NA | TRBJ1-6 | TRBV5-4
CASISWSGAGNTIYF | TGTGCCAGCATCTCGTGGTCGGGGGCTGGAAACACCATATATTTT | NA | TRBJ1-3 | TRBV6-5
CASSILGQGHSGYTF | TGTGCCAGTAGTATCCTGGGACAGGGTCATTCTGGCTACACCTTC | TRBD1 | TRBJ1-2 | TRBV19
CASSLGGLPEQFF | TGTGCCAGCAGCCTCGGGGGGCTCCCTGAGCAGTTCTTC | NA | TRBJ2-1 | TRBV5-4
CASSPGLATAGELFF | TGTGCCAGCAGCCCCGGACTAGCCACGGCCGGGGAGCTGTTTTTT | TRBD2 | TRBJ2-2 | TRBV7-3
CASSSVLGHTGDTEAFF | TGTGCCAGCAGTTCAGTCCTTGGCCATACGGGGGACACTGAAGCTTTCTTT | NA | TRBJ1-1 | TRBV27
CASSLERLQGRETQYF | TGCGCCAGCAGCTTGGAGCGATTACAGGGGAGAGAGACCCAGTACTTC | TRBD1 | TRBJ2-5 | TRBV5-1